These 9 T cell receptor beta chains came from one sample sequenced in a study of shared clonotypes between healthy human individuals. This table comes from immunoSEQ multiplex PCR, and its TCRdb copy is limited to in-frame clones, with some not included. Among some 1.4 million clones listed, approximately 97% were seen once. Material: naive CD4+ T cells sorted from blood. Subset in this sample: CD45RA+ positively selected. All receptors come from a young man in good health.

The chain carries TRBV19 and TRBJ2-7; no definite D call. The CDR3 is made up of 18 amino acids. V gave up 9 bases and J gave up 0 bases, with 27 bases separating them. Per germline, CDR1 LNHDA and CDR2 SQIVND (reference sequence). The CDR3 DNA is TGTGCCAGCCTCCGCGGAGAACGAGGCTCCTTTAGCTCCTACGAGCAGTACTTC. The encoded protein is CASLRGERGSFSSYEQYF.

The CDR3 reads CASSFYADRAGNTIYF. In DNA, the CDR3 is TGTGCCAGCAGTTTTTACGCTGACCGTGCTGGAAACACCATATATTTT. The chain has TRBV28 and TRBJ1-3; D ambiguous. Per the germline V gene, CDR1 is MDHEN and CDR2 is SYDVKM. The CDR3 covers 16 residues. Trimming removed 3 bases from V and 2 bases from J, with 14 bases in between.

The rearrangement joins TRBV5-1 to TRBJ1-4; D may be TRBD1 (6 bases). The V end lost 5 bases, the J end lost 7 bases, and 15 bases lay between the germline ends. CDR1 and CDR2 (germline): SGHRS, YFSETQ. CDR3 length: 14 residues. In DNA, the CDR3 is TGCGCCAGCAGACGGGACATCCCAAGTGAAAAACTGTTTTTT. Translated, it gives CASRRDIPSEKLFF.

This sequence joins TRBV6-4 and TRBJ2-1, with D possibly being TRBD2 (5 bases). V lost 5 bases, J lost 3 bases, and 11 bases lay in between. The length of the CDR3 is 14 residues. Germline V gene lookup returns CDR1 MRHNA and CDR2 SNTAGT. Written as DNA, the CDR3 is TGTGCCAGCAGTATAGCAGGACTCTACAATGAGCAGTTCTTC. Translated, it gives CASSIAGLYNEQFF.

The chain joins TRBV11-2 to TRBJ1-1; 9 positions agree with TRBD1. CDR1 and CDR2 (germline): SGHAT, FQNNGV. The CDR3 length is 13 residues. V dropped 4 bases and J dropped 3; count of bases not matched to a gene: 0. CDR3 sequence (DNA): TGTGCCAGCAGCTGGGACAGGGACACTGAAGCTTTCTTT. Translated, it gives CASSWDRDTEAFF.

This clone has only one observation. This chain connects TRBV28 to TRBJ2-7, with D hard to call. The CDR3 length is 11 residues. CDR1 and CDR2 from the germline V gene are MDHEN and SYDVKM. Trimming pared 11 bases from V and 3 bases from J, leaving 11 bases between. CDR3 in DNA: TGTGCCGCCGGCAGGATCTACGAGCAGTACTTC. Translated: CAAGRIYEQYF.

The V gene is TRBV19, the J gene TRBJ1-1, with D unresolved. Per the germline V gene, CDR1 is LNHDA and CDR2 is SQIVND (reference sequence). The CDR3 consists of 11 residues. The ends were cut back, 9 bases at V and 1 base at J, with 6 bases in the middle. The CDR3, as DNA: TGTGCCAGCGAGGAGAACACTGAAGCTTTCTTT. Its translation is CASEENTEAFF.

This clone was seen only once. V gene TRBV13 combines with J gene TRBJ2-5; the D gene is possibly TRBD1 (6 bases). The CDR3 runs 15 residues. V was pared by 4 bases and J by 4 bases, with 16 bases between. CDR1 PRHDT and CDR2 FYEKMQ come from the germline V gene (reference sequence). CDR3 sequence (DNA): TGTGCCAGCAGCTGGGTGGGGGCTAGGCCAGAGACCCAGTACTTC. It specifies CASSWVGARPETQYF.

This chain joins TRBV18 and TRBJ2-7; D is perhaps TRBD1 (6 bases). Trimming cost V 6 bases and J 1 base, with 13 bases left between them. The CDR3 runs to 14 residues. Germline CDR1 KGHSH, CDR2 LQKENI. The CDR3 nucleotides read TGTGCCAGCTCCACCGGGACAAGATCCTACGAGCAGTACTTC. Amino acid sequence: CASSTGTRSYEQYF.